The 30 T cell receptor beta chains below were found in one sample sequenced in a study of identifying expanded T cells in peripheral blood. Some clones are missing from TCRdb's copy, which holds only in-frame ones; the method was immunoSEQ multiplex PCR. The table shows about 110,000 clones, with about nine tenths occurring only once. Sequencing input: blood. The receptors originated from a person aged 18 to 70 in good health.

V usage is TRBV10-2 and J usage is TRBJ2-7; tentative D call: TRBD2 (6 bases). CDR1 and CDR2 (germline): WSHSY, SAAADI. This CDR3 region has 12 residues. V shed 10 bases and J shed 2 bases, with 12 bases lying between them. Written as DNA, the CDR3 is TGCGCCATCGGGACTTCCGCCTACGAGCAGTACTTC. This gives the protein CAIGTSAYEQYF.

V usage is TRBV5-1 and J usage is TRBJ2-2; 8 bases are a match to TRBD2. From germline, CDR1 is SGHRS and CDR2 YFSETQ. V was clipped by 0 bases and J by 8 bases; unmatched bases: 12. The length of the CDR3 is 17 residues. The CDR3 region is CASSLAELADPRGELFF. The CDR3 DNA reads TGCGCCAGCAGCTTGGCAGAACTAGCGGACCCAAGGGGGGAGCTGTTTTTT.

The DNA of the CDR3 is TGTGCCAGCAGGGGGCCCCCGGGCAATCAGCCCCAGCATTTT. Protein: CASRGPPGNQPQHF. The V call is TRBV19, the J call TRBJ1-5; 8 bases fit TRBD1. V was pared by 9 bases and J by 2 bases, with 6 bases of the junction left unmatched. The germline V gene has CDR1 LNHDA and CDR2 SQIVND (reference sequence). This CDR3 contains 14 residues.

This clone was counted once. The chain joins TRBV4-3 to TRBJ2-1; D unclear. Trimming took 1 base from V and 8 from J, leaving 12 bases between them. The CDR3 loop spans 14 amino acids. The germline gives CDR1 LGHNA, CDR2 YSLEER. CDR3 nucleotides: TGCGCCAGCAGCCAAGGAGGACCCTTACATGAGCAGTTCTTC. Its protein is CASSQGGPLHEQFF.

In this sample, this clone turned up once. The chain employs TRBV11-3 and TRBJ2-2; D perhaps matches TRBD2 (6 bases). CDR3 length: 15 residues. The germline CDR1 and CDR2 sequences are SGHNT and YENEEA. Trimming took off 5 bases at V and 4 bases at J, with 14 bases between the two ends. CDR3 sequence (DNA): TGTGCCAGCAGCCCCGGCGGGGCCGTCACCGGGGAGCTGTTTTTT. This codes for CASSPGGAVTGELFF.

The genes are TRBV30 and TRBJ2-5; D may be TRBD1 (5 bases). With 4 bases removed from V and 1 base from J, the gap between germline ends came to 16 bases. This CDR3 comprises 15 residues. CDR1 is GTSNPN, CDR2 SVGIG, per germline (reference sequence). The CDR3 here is CAWTPLTGAQETQYF. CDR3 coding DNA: TGTGCCTGGACCCCACTCACTGGGGCCCAAGAGACCCAGTACTTC.

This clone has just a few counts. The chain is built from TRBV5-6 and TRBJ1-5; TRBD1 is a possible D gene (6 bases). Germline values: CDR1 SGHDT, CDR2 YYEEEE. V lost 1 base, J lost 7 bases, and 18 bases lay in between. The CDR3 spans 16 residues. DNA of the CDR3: TGTGCCAGCAGCTTGTGGGGCAGGGGCTATCAACAGCCCCAGCATTTT. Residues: CASSLWGRGYQQPQHF.

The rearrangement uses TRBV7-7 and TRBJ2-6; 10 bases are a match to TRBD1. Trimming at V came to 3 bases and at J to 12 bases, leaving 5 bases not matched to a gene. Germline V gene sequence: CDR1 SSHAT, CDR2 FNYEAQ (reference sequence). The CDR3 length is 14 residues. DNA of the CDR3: TGTGCCAGCAGCTTGGGGACAGGGGAAAGCGTCCTGACTTTC. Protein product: CASSLGTGESVLTF.

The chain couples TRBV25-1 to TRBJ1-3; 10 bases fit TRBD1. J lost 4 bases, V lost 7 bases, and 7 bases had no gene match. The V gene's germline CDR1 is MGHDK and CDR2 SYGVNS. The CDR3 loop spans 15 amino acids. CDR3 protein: CASTPGQGIGNTIYF. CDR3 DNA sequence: TGTGCCAGCACTCCGGGACAGGGGATCGGAAACACCATATATTTT. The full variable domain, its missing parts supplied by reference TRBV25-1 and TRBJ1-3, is EADIYQTPRYLVIGTGKKITLECSQTMGHDKMYWYQQDPGMELHLIHYSYGVNSTEKGDLSSESTVSRIRTEHFPLTLESARPSHTSQYLCASTPGQGIGNTIYFGEGSWLTVV.

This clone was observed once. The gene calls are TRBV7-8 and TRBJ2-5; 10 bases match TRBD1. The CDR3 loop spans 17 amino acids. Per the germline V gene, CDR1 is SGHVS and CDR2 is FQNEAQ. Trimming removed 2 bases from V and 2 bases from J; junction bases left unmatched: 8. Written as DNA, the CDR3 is TGTGCCAGCAGCTTAACGGGACAGGGGAAATCACAAGAGACCCAGTACTTC. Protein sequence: CASSLTGQGKSQETQYF.

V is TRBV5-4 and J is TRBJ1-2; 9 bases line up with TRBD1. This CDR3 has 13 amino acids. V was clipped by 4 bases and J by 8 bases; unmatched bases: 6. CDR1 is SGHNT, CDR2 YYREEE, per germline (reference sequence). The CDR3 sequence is CASSIDRGGGYTF. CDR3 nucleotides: TGTGCCAGCAGCATCGACAGGGGGGGAGGCTACACCTTC.

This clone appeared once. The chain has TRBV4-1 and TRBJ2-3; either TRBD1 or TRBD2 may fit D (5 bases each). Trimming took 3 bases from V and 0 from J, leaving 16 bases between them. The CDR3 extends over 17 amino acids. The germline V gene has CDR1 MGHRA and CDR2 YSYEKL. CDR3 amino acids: CASSQGPGATSTDTQYF. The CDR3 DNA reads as TGCGCCAGCAGCCAGGGTCCCGGGGCGACTAGCACAGATACGCAGTATTTT.

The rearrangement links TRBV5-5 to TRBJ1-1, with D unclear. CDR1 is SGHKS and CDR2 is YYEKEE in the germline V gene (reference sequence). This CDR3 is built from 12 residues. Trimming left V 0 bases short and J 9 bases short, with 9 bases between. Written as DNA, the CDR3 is TGTGCCAGCAGCTTGGAGGGTTCTAAAGCTTTCTTT. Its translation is CASSLEGSKAFF.

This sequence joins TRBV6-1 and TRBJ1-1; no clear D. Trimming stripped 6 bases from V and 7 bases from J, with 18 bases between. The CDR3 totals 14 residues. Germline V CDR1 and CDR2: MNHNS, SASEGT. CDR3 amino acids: CASSTTRSSVEAFF. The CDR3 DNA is TGTGCCAGCAGCACGACAAGATCCAGTGTTGAAGCTTTCTTT.

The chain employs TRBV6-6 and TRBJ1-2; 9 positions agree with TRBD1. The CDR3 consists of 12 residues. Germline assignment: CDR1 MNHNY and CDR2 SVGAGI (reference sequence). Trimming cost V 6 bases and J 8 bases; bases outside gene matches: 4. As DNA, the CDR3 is TGTGCCAGCAGGGGACAGGGTGGCGGCTACACCTTC. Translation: CASRGQGGGYTF.

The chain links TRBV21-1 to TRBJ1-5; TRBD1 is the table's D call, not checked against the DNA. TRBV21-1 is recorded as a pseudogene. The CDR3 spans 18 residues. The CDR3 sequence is CASSKGGTGEKSNQPQHF. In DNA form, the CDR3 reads TGTGCCAGCAGCAAAGGGGGGACAGGGGAAAAGAGCAATCAGCCCCAGCATTTT.

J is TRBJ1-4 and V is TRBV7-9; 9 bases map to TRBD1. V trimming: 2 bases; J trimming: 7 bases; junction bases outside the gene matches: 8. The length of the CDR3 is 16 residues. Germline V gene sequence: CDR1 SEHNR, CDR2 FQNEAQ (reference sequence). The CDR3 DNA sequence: TGTGCCAGCAGCTTACCCATAGACAGGGGGGCTGAAAAACTGTTTTTT. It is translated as CASSLPIDRGAEKLFF.

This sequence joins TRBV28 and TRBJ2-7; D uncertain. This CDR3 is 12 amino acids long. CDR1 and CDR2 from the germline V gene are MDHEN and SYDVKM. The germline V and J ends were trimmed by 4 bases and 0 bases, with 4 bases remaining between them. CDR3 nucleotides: TGTGCCAGCAGTTACGCCTCCTACGAGCAGTACTTC. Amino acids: CASSYASYEQYF.

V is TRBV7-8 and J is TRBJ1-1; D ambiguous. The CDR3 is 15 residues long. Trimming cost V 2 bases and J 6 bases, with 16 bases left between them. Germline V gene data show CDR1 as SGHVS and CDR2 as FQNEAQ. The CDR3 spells CASSLPPLTSAEAFF. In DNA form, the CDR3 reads TGTGCCAGCAGCTTACCCCCCCTGACAAGCGCTGAAGCTTTCTTT.

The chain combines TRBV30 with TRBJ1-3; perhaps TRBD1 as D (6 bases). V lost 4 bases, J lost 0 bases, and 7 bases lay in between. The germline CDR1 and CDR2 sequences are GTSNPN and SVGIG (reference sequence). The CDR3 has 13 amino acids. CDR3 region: CAWTGDSGNTIYF. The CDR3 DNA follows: TGTGCCTGGACAGGGGACTCTGGAAACACCATATATTTT.

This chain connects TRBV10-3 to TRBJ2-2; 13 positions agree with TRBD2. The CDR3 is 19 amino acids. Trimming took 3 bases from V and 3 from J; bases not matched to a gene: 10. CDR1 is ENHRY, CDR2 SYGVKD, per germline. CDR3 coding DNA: TGTGCCATCAGTGAACCCACTAGCGGGGGGGCCTTCTACACCGGGGAGCTGTTTTTT. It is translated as CAISEPTSGGAFYTGELFF.

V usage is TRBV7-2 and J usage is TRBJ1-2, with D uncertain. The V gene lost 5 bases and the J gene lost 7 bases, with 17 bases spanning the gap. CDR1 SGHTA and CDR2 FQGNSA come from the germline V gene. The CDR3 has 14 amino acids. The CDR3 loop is CASSAGRPILGYTF. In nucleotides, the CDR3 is TGTGCCAGCAGCGCCGGACGGCCTATCCTTGGCTACACCTTC.

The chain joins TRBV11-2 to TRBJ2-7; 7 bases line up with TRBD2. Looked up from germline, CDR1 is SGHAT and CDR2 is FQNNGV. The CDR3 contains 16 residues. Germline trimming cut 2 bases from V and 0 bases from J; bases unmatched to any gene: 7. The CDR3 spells CASSLMSGASSYEQYF. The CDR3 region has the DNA TGTGCCAGCAGCTTAATGAGCGGGGCTTCCTCCTACGAGCAGTACTTC.

CDR3 DNA: TGTGCCAGCATTCCACCGGGACATCGGGAAAAACTGTTTTTT. This encodes CASIPPGHREKLFF. The chain recombines TRBV2 with TRBJ1-4; maybe TRBD1 (6 bases). The V end lost 7 bases, the J end lost 8 bases, and 17 bases lay between the germline ends. Germline loops: CDR1 SNHLY, CDR2 FYNNEI. CDR3 length: 14 residues.

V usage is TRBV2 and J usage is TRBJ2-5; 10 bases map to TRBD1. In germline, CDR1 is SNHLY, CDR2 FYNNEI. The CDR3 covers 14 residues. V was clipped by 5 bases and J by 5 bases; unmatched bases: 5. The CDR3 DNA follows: TGTGCCAGCAGTAGACAGGGGGCGTGGGAGACCCAGTACTTC. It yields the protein CASSRQGAWETQYF.

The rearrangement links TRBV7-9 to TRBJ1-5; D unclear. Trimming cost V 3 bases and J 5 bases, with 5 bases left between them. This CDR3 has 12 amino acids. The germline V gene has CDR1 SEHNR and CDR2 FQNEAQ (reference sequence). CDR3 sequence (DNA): TGTGCCAGCAGCTTTGAGGATCAGCCCCAGCATTTT. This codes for CASSFEDQPQHF.

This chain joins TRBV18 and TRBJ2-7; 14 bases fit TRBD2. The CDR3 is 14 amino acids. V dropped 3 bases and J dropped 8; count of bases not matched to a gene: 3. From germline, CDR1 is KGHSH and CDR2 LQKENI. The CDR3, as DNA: TGTGCCAGCTCACCCGGGACTAGCGGGGGAAAGCAGTACTTC. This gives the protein CASSPGTSGGKQYF.

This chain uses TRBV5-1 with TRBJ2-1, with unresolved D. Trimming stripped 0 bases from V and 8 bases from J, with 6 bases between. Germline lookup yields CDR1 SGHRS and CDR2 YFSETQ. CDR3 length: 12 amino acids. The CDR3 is CASSLGVHEQFF. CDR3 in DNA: TGCGCCAGCAGCTTGGGGGTCCATGAGCAGTTCTTC.

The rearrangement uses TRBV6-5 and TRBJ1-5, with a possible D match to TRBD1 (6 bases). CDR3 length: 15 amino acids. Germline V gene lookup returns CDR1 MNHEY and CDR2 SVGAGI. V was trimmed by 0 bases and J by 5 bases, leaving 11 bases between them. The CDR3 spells CASSYSQGMDQPQHF. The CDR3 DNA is TGTGCCAGCAGTTACTCTCAGGGGATGGATCAGCCCCAGCATTTT.

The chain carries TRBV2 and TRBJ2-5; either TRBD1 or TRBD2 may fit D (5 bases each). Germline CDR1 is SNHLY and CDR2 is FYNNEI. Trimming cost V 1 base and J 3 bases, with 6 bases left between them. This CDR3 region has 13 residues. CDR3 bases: TGTGCCAGCAGTGAAGTGGGGGAAGAGACCCAGTACTTC. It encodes CASSEVGEETQYF.